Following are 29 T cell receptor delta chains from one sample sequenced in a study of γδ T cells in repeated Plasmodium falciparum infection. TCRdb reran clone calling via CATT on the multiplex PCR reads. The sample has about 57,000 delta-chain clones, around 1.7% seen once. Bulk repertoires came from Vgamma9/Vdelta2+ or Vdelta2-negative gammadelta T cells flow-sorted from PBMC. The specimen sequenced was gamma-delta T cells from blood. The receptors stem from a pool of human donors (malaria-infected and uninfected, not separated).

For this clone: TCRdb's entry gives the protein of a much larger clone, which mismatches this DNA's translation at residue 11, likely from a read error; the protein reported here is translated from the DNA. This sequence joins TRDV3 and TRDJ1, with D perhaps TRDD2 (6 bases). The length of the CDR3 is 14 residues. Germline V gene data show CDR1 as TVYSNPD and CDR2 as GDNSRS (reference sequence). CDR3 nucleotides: TGTGCTTCGGCCTTCCGCAGATACACCGATGAACTCATCTTT. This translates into CASAFRRYTDELIF.

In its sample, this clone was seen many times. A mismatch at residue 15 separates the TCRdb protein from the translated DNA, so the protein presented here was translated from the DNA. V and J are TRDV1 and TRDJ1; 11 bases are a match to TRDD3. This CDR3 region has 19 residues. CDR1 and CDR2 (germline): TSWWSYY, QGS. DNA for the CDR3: TGTGCTCTTGTGGATCCTCCTTACTGGGGGATAGATAACACCTATAAACTCATCTTT. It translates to CALVDPPYWGIDNTYKLIF.

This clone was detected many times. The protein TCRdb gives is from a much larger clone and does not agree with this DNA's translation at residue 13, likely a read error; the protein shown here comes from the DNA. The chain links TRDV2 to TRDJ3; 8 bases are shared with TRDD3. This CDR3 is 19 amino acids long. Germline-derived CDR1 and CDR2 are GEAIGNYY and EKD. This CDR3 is CACDTPGGQSSWGTRQMFF. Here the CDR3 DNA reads TGTGCCTGTGACACTCCTGGGGGACAAAGCTCCTGGGGCACCCGACAGATGTTTTTC.

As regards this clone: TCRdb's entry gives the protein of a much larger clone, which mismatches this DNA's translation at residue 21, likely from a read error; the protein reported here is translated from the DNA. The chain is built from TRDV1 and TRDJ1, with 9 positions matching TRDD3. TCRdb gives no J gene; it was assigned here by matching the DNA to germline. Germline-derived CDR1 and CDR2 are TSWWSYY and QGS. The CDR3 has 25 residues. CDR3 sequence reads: CALGEAGLHLGDEVRRPLYTNKLIF. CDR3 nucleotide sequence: TGTGCTCTTGGGGAAGCGGGCCTACACCTGGGGGATGAAGTGAGGAGGCCATTGTACACCAATAAACTCATCTTT.

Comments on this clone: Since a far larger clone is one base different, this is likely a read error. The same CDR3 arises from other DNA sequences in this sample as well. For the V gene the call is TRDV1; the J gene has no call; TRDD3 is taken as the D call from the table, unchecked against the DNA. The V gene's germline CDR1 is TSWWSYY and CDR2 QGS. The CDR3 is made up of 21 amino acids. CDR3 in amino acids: CALGELRFLWGIQQYTDKLIF. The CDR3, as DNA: TGTGCTCTTGGGGAACTCCGTTTCTTGTGGGGCATACAACAGTACACCGATAAGCTCATCTTT.

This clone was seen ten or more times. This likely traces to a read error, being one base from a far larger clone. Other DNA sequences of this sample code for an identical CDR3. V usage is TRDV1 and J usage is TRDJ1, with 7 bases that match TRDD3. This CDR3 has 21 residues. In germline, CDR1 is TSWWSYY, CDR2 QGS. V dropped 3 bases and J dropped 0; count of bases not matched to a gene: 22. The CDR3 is CALGELGLHLLGILYTDKLIF. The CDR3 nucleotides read TGTGCTCTTGGGGAGCTAGGCCTTCACCTACTGGGGATCCTGTACACCGATAAACTCATCTTT.

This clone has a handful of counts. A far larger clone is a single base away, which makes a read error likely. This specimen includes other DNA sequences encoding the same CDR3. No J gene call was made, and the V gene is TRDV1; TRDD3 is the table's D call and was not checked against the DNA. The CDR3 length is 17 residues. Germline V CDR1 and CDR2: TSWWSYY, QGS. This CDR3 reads CALGELSGGHNGDKLIF. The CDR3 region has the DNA TGTGCTCTTGGGGAACTTTCTGGGGGACATAACGGGGATAAACTCATCTTC.

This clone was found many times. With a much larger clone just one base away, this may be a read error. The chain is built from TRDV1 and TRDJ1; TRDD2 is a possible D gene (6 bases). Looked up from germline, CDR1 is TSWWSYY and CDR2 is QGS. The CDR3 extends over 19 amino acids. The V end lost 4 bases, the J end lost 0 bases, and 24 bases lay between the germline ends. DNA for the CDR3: TGTGCTCTTGGGGGAAGACTTAAAAAGTCCTTCCGGTACACCGATAAACTCATCTTT. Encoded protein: CALGGRLKKSFRYTDKLIF.

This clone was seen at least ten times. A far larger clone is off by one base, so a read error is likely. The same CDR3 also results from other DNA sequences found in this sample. Written as DNA, the CDR3 is TGTGCTCTTACATTCCCGTACTGGGGTATCTCAGATAAACTCATCTTT. Amino acid sequence: CALTFPYWGISDKLIF. The chain employs TRDV1 and TRDJ1; 7 nucleotides agree with TRDD3. The germline gives CDR1 TSWWSYY, CDR2 QGS. J lost 5 bases, V lost 8 bases, and 17 bases had no gene match. The length of the CDR3 is 16 residues.

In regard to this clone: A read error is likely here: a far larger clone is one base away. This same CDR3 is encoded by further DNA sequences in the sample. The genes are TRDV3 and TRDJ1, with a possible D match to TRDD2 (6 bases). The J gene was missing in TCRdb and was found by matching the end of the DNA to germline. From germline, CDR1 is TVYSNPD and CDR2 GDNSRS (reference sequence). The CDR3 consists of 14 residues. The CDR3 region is CASAFRRYTDKLIF. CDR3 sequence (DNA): TGTGCTTCGGCCTTCCGCAGGTACACCGATAAACTCATCTTT.

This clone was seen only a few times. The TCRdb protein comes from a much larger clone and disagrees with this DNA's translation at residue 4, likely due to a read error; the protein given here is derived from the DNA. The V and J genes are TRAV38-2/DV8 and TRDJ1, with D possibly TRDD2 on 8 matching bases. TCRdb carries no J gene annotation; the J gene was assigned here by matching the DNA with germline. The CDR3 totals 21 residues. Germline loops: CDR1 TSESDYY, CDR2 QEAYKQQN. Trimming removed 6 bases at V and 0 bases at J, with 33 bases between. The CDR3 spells CAYKRVFLRGGGPYYTDKLIF. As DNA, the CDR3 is TGTGCTTATAAGAGGGTCTTCCTACGGGGTGGGGGACCCTACTACACCGATAAACTCATCTTT.

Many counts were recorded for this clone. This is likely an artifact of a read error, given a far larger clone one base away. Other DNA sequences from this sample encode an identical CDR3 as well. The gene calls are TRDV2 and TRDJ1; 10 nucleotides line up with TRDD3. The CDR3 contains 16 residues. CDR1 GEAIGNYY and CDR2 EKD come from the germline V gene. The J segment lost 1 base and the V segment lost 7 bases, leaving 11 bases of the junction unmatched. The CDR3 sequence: CACDYNWGIATDKLIF. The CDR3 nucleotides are TGTGCCTGCGACTACAACTGGGGGATTGCCACCGATAAACTCATCTTT.

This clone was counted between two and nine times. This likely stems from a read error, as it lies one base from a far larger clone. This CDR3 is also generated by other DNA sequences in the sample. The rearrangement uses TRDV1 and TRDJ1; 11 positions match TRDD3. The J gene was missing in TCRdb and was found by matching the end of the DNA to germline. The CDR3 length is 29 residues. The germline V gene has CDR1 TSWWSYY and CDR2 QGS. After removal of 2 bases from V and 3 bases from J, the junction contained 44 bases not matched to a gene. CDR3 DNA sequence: TGTGCTCTTGGGGAATTCATACAGTCCGAGCCTGGGGGATACTTCAAGGTCGAGCCATTCCCTAATGTGGCCGATAAACTCATCTTT. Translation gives CALGEFIQSEPGGYFKVEPFPNVADKLIF.

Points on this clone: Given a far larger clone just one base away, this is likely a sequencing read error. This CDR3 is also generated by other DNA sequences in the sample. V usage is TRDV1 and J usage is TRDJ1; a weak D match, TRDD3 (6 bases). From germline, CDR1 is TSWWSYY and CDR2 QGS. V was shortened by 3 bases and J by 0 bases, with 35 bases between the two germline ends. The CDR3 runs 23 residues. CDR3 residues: CALGELYSHPYRGSLPYTDKLIF. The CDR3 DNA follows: TGTGCTCTTGGGGAGCTCTACTCCCATCCCTACCGGGGATCCCTACCGTACACCGATAAACTCATCTTT.

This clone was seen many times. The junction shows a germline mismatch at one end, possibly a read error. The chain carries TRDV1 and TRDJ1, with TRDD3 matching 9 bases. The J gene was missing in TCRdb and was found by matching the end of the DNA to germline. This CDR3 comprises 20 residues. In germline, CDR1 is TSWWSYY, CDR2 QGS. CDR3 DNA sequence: TGCTCTGGGGGGGGGGTTCAGGGTGTACCACAGGGGGATACTGGCGATAAACTCATCTTT. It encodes CSGGGVQGVPQGDTGDKLIF.

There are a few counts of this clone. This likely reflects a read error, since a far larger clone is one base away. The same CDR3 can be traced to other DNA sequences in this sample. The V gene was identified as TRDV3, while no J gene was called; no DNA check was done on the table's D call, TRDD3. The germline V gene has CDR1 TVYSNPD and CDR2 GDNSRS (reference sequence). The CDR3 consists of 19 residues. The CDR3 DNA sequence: TGTGCCTTAGTTCCTCTCCGGGGGATAACGCCGGGGTACACCGATAAACTCATCTTC. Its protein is CALVPLRGITPGYTDKLIF.

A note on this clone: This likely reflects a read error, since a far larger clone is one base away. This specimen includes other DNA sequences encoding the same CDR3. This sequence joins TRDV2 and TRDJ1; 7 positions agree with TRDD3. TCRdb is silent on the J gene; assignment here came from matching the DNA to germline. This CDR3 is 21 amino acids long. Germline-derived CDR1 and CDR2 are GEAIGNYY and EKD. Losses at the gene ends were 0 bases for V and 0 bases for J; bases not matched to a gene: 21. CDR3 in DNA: TGTGCCTGTGACACCCCTTATCAGGCCTTCAAGGGGGATTCCGACACCGATAAACTCATCTTT. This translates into CACDTPYQAFKGDSDTDKLIF.

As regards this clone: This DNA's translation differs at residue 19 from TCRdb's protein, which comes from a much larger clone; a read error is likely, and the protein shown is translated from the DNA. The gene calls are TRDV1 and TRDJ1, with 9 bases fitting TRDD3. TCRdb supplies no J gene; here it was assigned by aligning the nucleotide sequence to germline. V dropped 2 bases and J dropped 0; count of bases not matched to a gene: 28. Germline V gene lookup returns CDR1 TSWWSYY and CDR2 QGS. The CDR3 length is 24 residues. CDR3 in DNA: TGTGCTCTTGGGGAAGTCCTCAAGAAAGTACACTGGGGGACACGATTGTTTAACACCGATAAACTCATCTTT. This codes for CALGEVLKKVHWGTRLFNTDKLIF.

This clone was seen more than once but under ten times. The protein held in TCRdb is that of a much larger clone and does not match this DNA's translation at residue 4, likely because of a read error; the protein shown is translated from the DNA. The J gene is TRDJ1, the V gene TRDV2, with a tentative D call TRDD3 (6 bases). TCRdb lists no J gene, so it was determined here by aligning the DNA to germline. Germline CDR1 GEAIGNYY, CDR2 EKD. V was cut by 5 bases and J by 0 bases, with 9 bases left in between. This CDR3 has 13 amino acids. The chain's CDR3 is CACVGGDTDKLIF. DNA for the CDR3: TGTGCCTGTGTGGGGGGAGACACCGATAAACTCATCTTT.

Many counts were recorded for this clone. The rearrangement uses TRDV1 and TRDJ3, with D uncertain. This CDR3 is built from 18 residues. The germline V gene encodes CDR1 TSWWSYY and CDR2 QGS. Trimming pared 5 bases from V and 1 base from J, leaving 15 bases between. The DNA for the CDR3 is TGTGCTCTTGGGTTAGGCCCTCGGCGTTCCTGGGACACCCGACAGATGTTTTTC. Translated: CALGLGPRRSWDTRQMFF.

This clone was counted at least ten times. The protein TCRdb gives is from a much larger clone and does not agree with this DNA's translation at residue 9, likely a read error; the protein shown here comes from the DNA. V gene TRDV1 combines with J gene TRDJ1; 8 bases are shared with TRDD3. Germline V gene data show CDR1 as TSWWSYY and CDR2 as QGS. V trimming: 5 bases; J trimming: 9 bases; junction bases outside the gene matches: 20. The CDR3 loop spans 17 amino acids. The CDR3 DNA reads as TGTGCTCTTGGGAATCATTCTTGTCACTGGGGGGTACGGCAACTCATCTTT. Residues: CALGNHSCHWGVRQLIF.

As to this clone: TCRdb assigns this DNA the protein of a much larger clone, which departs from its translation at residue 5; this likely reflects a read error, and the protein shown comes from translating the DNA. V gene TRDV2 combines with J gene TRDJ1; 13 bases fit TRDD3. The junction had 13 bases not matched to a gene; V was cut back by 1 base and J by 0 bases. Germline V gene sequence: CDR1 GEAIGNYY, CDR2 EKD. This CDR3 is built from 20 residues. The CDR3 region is CACDTAYWGIRSPYTDKLIF. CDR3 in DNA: TGTGCCTGTGACACAGCATACTGGGGGATACGGTCCCCATACACCGATAAACTCATCTTT.

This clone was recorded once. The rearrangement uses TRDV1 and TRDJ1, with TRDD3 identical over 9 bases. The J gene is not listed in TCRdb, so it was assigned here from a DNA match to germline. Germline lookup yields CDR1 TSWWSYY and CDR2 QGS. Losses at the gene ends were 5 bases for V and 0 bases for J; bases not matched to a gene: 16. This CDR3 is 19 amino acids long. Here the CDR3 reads CALGTYGLGETLYTDKLIF. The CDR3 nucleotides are TGTGCTCTTGGGACCTATGGACTGGGGGAAACCCTCTACACCGATAAACTCATCTTT.

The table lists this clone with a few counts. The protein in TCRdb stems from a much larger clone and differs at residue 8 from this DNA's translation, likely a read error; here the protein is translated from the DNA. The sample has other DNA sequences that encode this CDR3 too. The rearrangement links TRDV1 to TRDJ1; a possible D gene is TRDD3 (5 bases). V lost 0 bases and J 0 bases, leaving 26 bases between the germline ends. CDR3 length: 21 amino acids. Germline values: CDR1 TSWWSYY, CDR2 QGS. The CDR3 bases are TGTGCTCTTGGGGAACTAGCGGCGGCGGGATCCTCAAGATGGTACACCGATAAACTCATCTTT. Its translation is CALGELAAAGSSRWYTDKLIF.

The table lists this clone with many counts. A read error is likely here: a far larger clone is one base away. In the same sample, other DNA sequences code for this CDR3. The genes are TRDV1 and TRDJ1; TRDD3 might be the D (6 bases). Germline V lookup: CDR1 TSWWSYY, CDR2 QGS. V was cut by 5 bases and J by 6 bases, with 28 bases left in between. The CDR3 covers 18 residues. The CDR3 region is CALGKRGGRRRSPNKLIF. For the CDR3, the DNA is TGTGCTCTTGGGAAACGGGGGGGGAGAAGGAGGTCCCCAAATAAACTCATCTTT.

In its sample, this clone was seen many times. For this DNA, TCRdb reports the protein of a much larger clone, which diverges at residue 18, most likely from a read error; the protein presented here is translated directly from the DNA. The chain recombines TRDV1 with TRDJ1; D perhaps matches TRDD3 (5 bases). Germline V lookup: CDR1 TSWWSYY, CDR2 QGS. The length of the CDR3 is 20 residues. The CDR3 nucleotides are TGTGCTCTTGGGGGGACGCGGTTATTAGGGGGCACCCGGGGAGCAGATAAACACATCTTT. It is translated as CALGGTRLLGGTRGADKHIF.

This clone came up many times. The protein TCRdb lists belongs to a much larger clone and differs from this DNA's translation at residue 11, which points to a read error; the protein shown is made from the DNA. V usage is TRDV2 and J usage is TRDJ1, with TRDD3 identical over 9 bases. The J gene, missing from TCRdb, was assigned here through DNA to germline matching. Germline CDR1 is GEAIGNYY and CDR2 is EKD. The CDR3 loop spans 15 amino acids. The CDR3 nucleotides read TGTGCCTGTGAGCCTCTGGGGGATTACACCGGTAAACTCATCTTT. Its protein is CACEPLGDYTGKLIF.

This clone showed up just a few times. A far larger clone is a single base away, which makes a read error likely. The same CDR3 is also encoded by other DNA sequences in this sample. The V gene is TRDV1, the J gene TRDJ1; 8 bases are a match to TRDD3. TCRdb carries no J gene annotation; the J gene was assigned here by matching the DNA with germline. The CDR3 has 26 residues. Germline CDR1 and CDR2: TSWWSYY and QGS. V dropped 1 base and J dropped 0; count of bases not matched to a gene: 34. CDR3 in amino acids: CALGEPSPFSTFILLGAPAYTDKLIF. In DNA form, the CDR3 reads TGTGCTCTTGGGGAACCTTCACCCTTTTCTACATTTATACTACTGGGGGCCCCGGCGTACACCGATAAACTCATCTTT.

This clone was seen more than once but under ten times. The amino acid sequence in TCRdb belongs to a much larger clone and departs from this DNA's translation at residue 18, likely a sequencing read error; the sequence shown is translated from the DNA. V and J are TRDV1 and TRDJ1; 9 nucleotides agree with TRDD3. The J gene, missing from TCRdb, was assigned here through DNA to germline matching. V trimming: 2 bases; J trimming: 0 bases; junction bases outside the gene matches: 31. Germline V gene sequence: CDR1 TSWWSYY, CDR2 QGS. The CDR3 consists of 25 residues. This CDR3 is CALGEAGLHLGDEVRRPSYTDKLIF. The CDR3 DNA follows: TGTGCTCTTGGGGAAGCGGGCCTACACCTGGGGGATGAAGTGAGGAGGCCATCGTACACCGATAAACTCATCTTT.